These 26 T cell receptor beta chains originate from one sample sequenced in a study of cytomegalovirus exposure and HLA in healthy donors. Use of 60 Vbeta and 13 Jbeta primers characterized the PCR. Sequencing used immunoSEQ multiplex PCR; TCRdb keeps in-frame clones, though not all of them. The repertoire holds over 55,000 clones, with 80% as singletons. The source material was PBMCs. These receptors all come from a male donor in good health and CMV-seronegative.

Concerning this clone: Germline is not matched at one junction end, which may reflect a read error. The chain uses TRBV15 and TRBJ1-1, with 8 bases identical to TRBD1. This CDR3 has 12 amino acids. Germline CDR1 LNHNV, CDR2 YYDKDF (reference sequence). CDR3 protein: CAPRGRGTEAFF. The CDR3 DNA sequence: TGTGCCCCCAGGGGGCGAGGCACTGAAGCTTTCTTT.

The chain joins TRBV19 to TRBJ2-2, with 7 positions matching TRBD1. CDR1 is LNHDA, CDR2 SQIVND, per germline (reference sequence). V lost 1 base, J lost 5 bases, and 1 base stayed unmatched. There are 14 residues in the CDR3. The CDR3 bases are TGTGCCAGTAGTATAGTACAGGGGACCGGGGAGCTGTTTTTT. Its translation: CASSIVQGTGELFF. Full variable domain (rest looked up from reference TRBV19 and TRBJ2-2): DGGITQSPKYLFRKEGQNVTLSCEQNLNHDAMYWYRQDPGQGLRLIYYSQIVNDFQKGDIAEGYSVSREKKESFPLTVTSAQKNPTAFYLCASSIVQGTGELFFGEGSRLTVL.

This clone has only one observation. This chain joins TRBV7-9 and TRBJ1-4; D gene ambiguous. V gave up 2 bases and J gave up 8 bases, with 12 bases separating them. Germline CDR1 SEHNR, CDR2 FQNEAQ (reference sequence). This CDR3 spans 14 amino acids. The CDR3 DNA sequence: TGTGCCAGCAGCTTACCTCTCGGAGAGGAAAAACTGTTTTTT. As protein: CASSLPLGEEKLFF. The variable domain in full, completed from reference TRBV7-9 and TRBJ1-4, reads DTGVSQNPRHKITKRGQNVTFRCDPISEHNRLYWYRQTLGQGPEFLTYFQNEAQLEKSRLLSDRFSAERPKGSFSTLEIQRTEQGDSAMYLCASSLPLGEEKLFFGSGTQLSVL.

The chain is built from TRBV19 and TRBJ2-7; 9 bases align to TRBD1. The CDR3 loop spans 15 amino acids. CDR1 and CDR2 (germline): LNHDA, SQIVND (reference sequence). The trim removed 5 bases at V and 2 bases at J, leaving 7 bases unmatched. The CDR3 DNA reads TGTGCCAGTAGTGACCGGGACAGGGTTCCCTACGAGCAGTACTTC. Translated, it gives CASSDRDRVPYEQYF. Combining the CDR3 with reference TRBV19 and TRBJ2-7 gives the whole variable domain DGGITQSPKYLFRKEGQNVTLSCEQNLNHDAMYWYRQDPGQGLRLIYYSQIVNDFQKGDIAEGYSVSREKKESFPLTVTSAQKNPTAFYLCASSDRDRVPYEQYFGPGTRLTVT.

The chain is built from TRBV7-8 and TRBJ1-2; D gene ambiguous. Germline V gives CDR1 SGHVS, CDR2 FQNEAQ. Between the trimmed V and J ends, which lost 1 base and 9 bases, there was a span of 9 bases. The CDR3 consists of 12 residues. The CDR3 DNA follows: TGTGCCAGCAGCTTAGGAGTTGGGCGCTACACCTTC. Translation gives CASSLGVGRYTF.

The chain combines TRBV11-3 with TRBJ2-3, with D possibly TRBD1 on 6 matching bases. The germline CDR1 and CDR2 sequences are SGHNT and YENEEA. V was pared by 0 bases and J by 4 bases, with 11 bases between. CDR3 size: 15 residues. In DNA form, the CDR3 reads TGTGCCAGCAGCTTAGAGGGGGCTCGGGCAGATACGCAGTATTTT. Translating gives CASSLEGARADTQYF.

The chain carries TRBV27 and TRBJ1-1, with D possibly matching TRBD1 (6 bases). V lost 5 bases and J 1 base, leaving 14 bases between the germline ends. Germline V CDR1 and CDR2: MNHEY, SMNVEV (reference sequence). CDR3 length: 15 amino acids. The CDR3 DNA sequence: TGTGCCAGCAGTAAATTGGGACATTCGAACACTGAAGCTTTCTTT. Translated: CASSKLGHSNTEAFF.

The chain couples TRBV30 to TRBJ1-1, with D tentatively TRBD1 (5 bases). The CDR3 runs 12 residues. Germline assignment: CDR1 GTSNPN and CDR2 SVGIG (reference sequence). The V gene lost 3 bases and the J gene lost 0 bases, with 5 bases spanning the gap. The CDR3 DNA is TGTGCCTGGAGCAGGGTGAACACTGAAGCTTTCTTT. It is translated as CAWSRVNTEAFF.

The chain combines TRBV28 with TRBJ2-7, with TRBD2 matching 7 bases. The germline V gene has CDR1 MDHEN and CDR2 SYDVKM. This CDR3 contains 15 residues. Losses at the gene ends were 4 bases for V and 9 bases for J; bases not matched to a gene: 15. CDR3 nucleotide sequence: TGTGCCAGCAGTTCCCAGCGGGGCCCATCTTATCGGCAGTACTTC. Amino acids: CASSSQRGPSYRQYF.

This clone is a singleton in its sample. The chain recombines TRBV7-3 with TRBJ2-3; possibly TRBD1 for D (5 bases). This CDR3 is built from 14 residues. Trimming cost V 4 bases and J 2 bases, with 10 bases left between them. Germline V gives CDR1 SGHTA, CDR2 FQGTGA. For the CDR3, the DNA is TGTGCCAGCAGCTATCGACAGAACACAGATACGCAGTATTTT. Its protein is CASSYRQNTDTQYF.

J is TRBJ2-5 and V is TRBV11-2; possible D gene TRBD1, 6 bases. Per the germline V gene, CDR1 is SGHAT and CDR2 is FQNNGV. V gave up 10 bases and J gave up 9 bases, with 18 bases separating them. This CDR3 is built from 12 residues. The CDR3 sequence is CATSGTSRAQYF. The CDR3 DNA follows: TGTGCCACTTCCGGGACAAGCAGGGCCCAGTACTTC.

This clone was observed once. At one end the junction does not follow the germline gene, possibly because of a read error. The V call is TRBV7-9, the J call TRBJ1-2, with 7 bases that match TRBD1. This CDR3 contains 15 residues. CDR1 SEHNR and CDR2 FQNEAQ come from the germline V gene (reference sequence). The DNA for the CDR3 is TGTTCCAGCAGCCCTGTGGGACAGAAATACTATGGCTACACCTTC. Translation: CSSSPVGQKYYGYTF.

The gene calls are TRBV6-6 and TRBJ2-7; 8 bases are shared with TRBD1. After removal of 0 bases from V and 3 bases from J, the junction contained 4 bases not matched to a gene. There are 15 residues in the CDR3. Germline CDR1 is MNHNY and CDR2 is SVGAGI (reference sequence). The chain's CDR3 is CASSYSTGDSYEQYF. CDR3 nucleotides: TGTGCCAGCAGTTACTCGACAGGGGACAGCTACGAGCAGTACTTC.

V gene TRBV19 combines with J gene TRBJ2-1, with a tentative D call TRBD1 (6 bases). The CDR3 is 15 amino acids. Germline values: CDR1 LNHDA, CDR2 SQIVND (reference sequence). Trimming removed 4 bases at V and 5 bases at J, with 15 bases between. This CDR3 is CASSTTPYRDNEQFF. As DNA, the CDR3 is TGTGCCAGTAGTACCACCCCCTACAGGGACAATGAGCAGTTCTTC.

This clone was seen a few times. This rearrangement joins TRBV4-2 to TRBJ2-5; D gene uncertain. The germline V gene has CDR1 LGHNA and CDR2 YNFKEQ. Trimming cost V 0 bases and J 4 bases, with 9 bases left between them. The CDR3 sequence is 14 residues long. The CDR3, as DNA: TGTGCCAGCAGCCAAGACGACAACTTAGAGACCCAGTACTTC. It specifies CASSQDDNLETQYF.

The sample holds one count of this clone. The same CDR3 arises from other DNA sequences in this sample as well. V usage is TRBV2 and J usage is TRBJ1-2; D unclear. This CDR3 comprises 14 residues. Germline V gene data show CDR1 as SNHLY and CDR2 as FYNNEI. Trimming cost V 6 bases and J 3 bases, with 14 bases left between them. The CDR3 bases are TGTGCCAGCAGGCGACAAGGATCCGACTATGGCTACACCTTC. Its protein is CASRRQGSDYGYTF.

This clone was counted between two and nine times. CDR3 DNA: TGTGCCAGCAGCTCCCGGCTTGGGGGGGACAATGAGCAGTTCTTC. Translated, it gives CASSSRLGGDNEQFF. This rearrangement joins TRBV11-3 to TRBJ2-1; 7 positions match TRBD2. CDR1 is SGHNT, CDR2 YENEEA, per germline. The CDR3 is made up of 15 amino acids. J gave up 5 bases and V 4 bases, and 8 bases lay outside the gene matches.

The chain links TRBV7-9 to TRBJ1-1, with 7 bases fitting TRBD1. The CDR3 sequence is 11 residues long. Trimming removed 8 bases from V and 8 bases from J; junction bases left unmatched: 5. From germline, CDR1 is SEHNR and CDR2 FQNEAQ (reference sequence). CDR3 sequence reads: CASGQVTEAFF. The CDR3 region has the DNA TGTGCCAGCGGACAGGTGACGGAAGCTTTCTTT.

The gene calls are TRBV30 and TRBJ2-7, with TRBD2 matching 7 bases. Per the germline V gene, CDR1 is GTSNPN and CDR2 is SVGIG (reference sequence). The J segment lost 1 base and the V segment lost 4 bases, leaving 7 bases of the junction unmatched. The CDR3 runs 14 residues. CDR3 sequence reads: CAWNSGGGSYEQYF. In DNA form, the CDR3 reads TGTGCCTGGAACAGTGGCGGGGGATCCTACGAGCAGTACTTC.

V usage is TRBV4-2 and J usage is TRBJ1-1, with 12 bases identical to TRBD1. The germline V gene encodes CDR1 LGHNA and CDR2 YNFKEQ. J was trimmed by 3 bases and V by 4 bases; bases with no gene match: 12. This CDR3 spans 18 amino acids. DNA for the CDR3: TGTGCCAGCAGCCCACCGGGACAGGGGGCGCGGTGGGACACTGAAGCTTTCTTT. This codes for CASSPPGQGARWDTEAFF.

V and J are TRBV5-6 and TRBJ1-6; D gene ambiguous. The germline V and J ends were trimmed by 2 bases and 8 bases, with 17 bases remaining between them. Germline loops: CDR1 SGHDT, CDR2 YYEEEE. There are 16 residues in the CDR3. The CDR3 nucleotides read TGTGCCAGCAGCTTTCCCTCGGGGTACGGGGATTCACCCCTCCACTTT. Its translation: CASSFPSGYGDSPLHF.

The V and J genes are TRBV6-1 and TRBJ1-1; D uncertain. Germline lookup yields CDR1 MNHNS and CDR2 SASEGT. This CDR3 contains 13 residues. V lost 2 bases to trimming and J lost 0 bases, with 4 bases between them. CDR3 sequence: CASSEQVNTEAFF. Here the CDR3 DNA reads TGTGCCAGCAGTGAACAGGTGAACACTGAAGCTTTCTTT.

This sequence joins TRBV19 and TRBJ2-5; 11 bases map to TRBD1. The J call may be mistaken, given a closer DNA end match to TRBJ2-7. Germline V gene data show CDR1 as LNHDA and CDR2 as SQIVND (reference sequence). The CDR3 length is 15 residues. CDR3: CASSTPDRGLDEQYF. CDR3 coding DNA: TGTGCCAGTAGTACCCCGGACAGGGGGCTCGACGAGCAGTACTTC.

The chain employs TRBV19 and TRBJ1-2; D is unresolved. V was pared by 1 base and J by 0 bases, with 9 bases between. The germline CDR1 and CDR2 sequences are LNHDA and SQIVND (reference sequence). This CDR3 has 15 residues. The CDR3 region is CASSIGGPANYGYTF. As DNA, the CDR3 is TGTGCCAGTAGTATAGGAGGGCCCGCTAACTATGGCTACACCTTC.

This clone was detected a few times. This chain links TRBV27 with TRBJ2-1; D is possibly TRBD2 (6 bases). Germline V lookup: CDR1 MNHEY, CDR2 SMNVEV (reference sequence). The CDR3 totals 16 residues. The V gene lost 4 bases and the J gene lost 0 bases, with 13 bases spanning the gap. In nucleotides, the CDR3 is TGTGCCAGCAGTTCCTTAGCGGTGAGCTCCTACAATGAGCAGTTCTTC. Amino acids: CASSSLAVSSYNEQFF.

This sequence joins TRBV19 and TRBJ1-1, with a weak D call TRBD1 (5 bases). This CDR3 has 14 amino acids. Germline V gene data show CDR1 as LNHDA and CDR2 as SQIVND (reference sequence). The ends were cut back, 2 bases at V and 8 bases at J, with 15 bases in the middle. The CDR3 here is CASSILRRSGEAFF. CDR3 in DNA: TGTGCCAGTAGTATACTAAGACGGTCAGGGGAAGCTTTCTTT.